These 5 T cell receptor beta chains originate from one sample sequenced in a study of control samples from healthy donors and cancer patients. The protocol was immunoSEQ multiplex PCR, while the TCRdb copy is restricted to in-frame clones and leaves out a portion. The sample has roughly 450,000 clones, roughly 90% seen once; the top ten hold just under 6.5%. Sequenced: PBMCs. All receptors derive from a man aged 40-55 years with head and neck cancer.

The gene calls are TRBV19 and TRBJ1-1; D is ambiguous. The germline V and J ends were trimmed by 5 bases and 1 base, with 8 bases remaining between them. The germline V gene encodes CDR1 LNHDA and CDR2 SQIVND (reference sequence). The CDR3 totals 13 residues. CDR3 loop: CASSSRQNTEAFF. As DNA, the CDR3 is TGTGCCAGTAGTTCCCGACAGAACACTGAAGCTTTCTTT.

The chain has TRBV27 and TRBJ2-1; 10 nucleotides line up with TRBD2. The germline V gene encodes CDR1 MNHEY and CDR2 SMNVEV (reference sequence). J gave up 5 bases and V 0 bases, and 7 bases lay outside the gene matches. The CDR3 covers 17 residues. The CDR3 DNA is TGTGCCAGCAGTTTATCGGCGGGGGGACTAGCGCACAATGAGCAGTTCTTC. Protein sequence: CASSLSAGGLAHNEQFF.

J is TRBJ2-1 and V is TRBV28; 7 bases are shared with TRBD2. CDR1 MDHEN and CDR2 SYDVKM come from the germline V gene. The V segment lost 3 bases and the J segment 3 bases; nucleotides outside the gene matches: 8. The CDR3 is made up of 16 amino acids. The CDR3 reads CASSFGREWGYNEQFF. CDR3 DNA sequence: TGTGCCAGCAGTTTTGGGCGGGAGTGGGGCTACAATGAGCAGTTCTTC. Combining the CDR3 with reference TRBV28 and TRBJ2-1 gives the whole variable domain DVKVTQSSRYLVKRTGEKVFLECVQDMDHENMFWYRQDPGLGLRLIYFSYDVKMKEKGDIPEGYSVSREKKERFSLILESASTNQTSMYLCASSFGREWGYNEQFFGPGTRLTVL.

The genes are TRBV6-5 and TRBJ2-5; 9 bases match TRBD2. The CDR3 is 14 residues long. Germline assignment: CDR1 MNHEY and CDR2 SVGAGI. Trimming removed 0 bases from V and 4 bases from J; junction bases left unmatched: 0. Here the CDR3 reads CASSYSRGGETQYF. The CDR3 DNA follows: TGTGCCAGCAGTTACTCGCGGGGGGGAGAGACCCAGTACTTC.

The CDR3 loop reads CASSPPSRGSYNSPLHF. CDR3 nucleotide sequence: TGTGCCAGCAGCCCCCCCAGCAGGGGCTCCTATAATTCACCCCTCCACTTT. The V gene is TRBV13, the J gene TRBJ1-6; the D gene is possibly TRBD1 (6 bases). The CDR3 has 17 amino acids. Germline V gene data show CDR1 as PRHDT and CDR2 as FYEKMQ (reference sequence). V shed 5 bases and J shed 0 bases, with 14 bases lying between them.